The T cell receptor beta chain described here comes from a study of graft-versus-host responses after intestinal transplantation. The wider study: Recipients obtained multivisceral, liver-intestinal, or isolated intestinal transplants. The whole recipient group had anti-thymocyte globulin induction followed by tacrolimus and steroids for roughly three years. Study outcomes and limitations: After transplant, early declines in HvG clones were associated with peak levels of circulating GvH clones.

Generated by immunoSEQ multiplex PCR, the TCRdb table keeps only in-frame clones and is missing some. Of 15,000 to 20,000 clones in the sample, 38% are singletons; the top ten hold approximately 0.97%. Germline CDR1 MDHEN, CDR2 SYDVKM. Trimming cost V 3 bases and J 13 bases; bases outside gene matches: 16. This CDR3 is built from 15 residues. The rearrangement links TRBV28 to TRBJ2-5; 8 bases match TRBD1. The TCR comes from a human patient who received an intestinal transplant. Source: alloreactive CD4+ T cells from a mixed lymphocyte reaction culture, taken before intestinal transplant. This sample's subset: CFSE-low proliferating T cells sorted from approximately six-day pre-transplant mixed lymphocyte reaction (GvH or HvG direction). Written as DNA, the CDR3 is TGTGCCAGCAGTTTCTCTGGGACAGGAAGAGATTTTCCGTACTTC. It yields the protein CASSFSGTGRDFPYF. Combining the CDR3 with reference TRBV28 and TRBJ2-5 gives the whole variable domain DVKVTQSSRYLVKRTGEKVFLECVQDMDHENMFWYRQDPGLGLRLIYFSYDVKMKEKGDIPEGYSVSREKKERFSLILESASTNQTSMYLCASSFSGTGRDFPYFGPGTRLLVL.